This TCR beta chain was sequenced in a study of T cells after yellow fever vaccination (dated by TCRdb to about 2019). General notes on the study: The SMART-Seq v4 Ultra Low Input RNA kit was used to prepare libraries from fractions with low cell numbers. To track T-cell clones before and after primary and booster YFV17D yellow fever vaccination, bulk TCR alpha and beta repertoires were sequenced longitudinally. Blood was drawn at multiple timepoints before and after primary and secondary immunization, with bulk PBMC replicates and cell subsets isolated. Two healthy male donors made up the cohort, one aged 18 to 29 years and the other aged 30 to 40 years.

The CDR3 sequence holds 12 residues, the cysteine and phenylalanine included. The entry retains the CDR3 DNA only, 36 bases that are in frame from base 1. What the research found in general, with its limitations: After the booster, most of the clones that had expanded following primary vaccination were detected again (roughly 96% of CD4 and roughly 90% of CD8), which suggests that memory was broadly maintained. Because the study included only two donors, the extent to which the findings can be generalized is limited. A small share of clonotypes was detected in both CD4 and CD8 compartments, with the overlap likely arising from convergent recombination. Compared with the primary T-cell response, the secondary T-cell response was weaker but faster, peaking on day 5 rather than day 15. Computational filtering was required because FACS-sorted repertoires could contain abundant contaminating clonotypes from the bulk population.

Read against the paper, the sample's treatment or condition label means: live attenuated yellow fever vaccine strain. A standard Ficoll-Paque protocol was used to isolate PBMCs from peripheral blood. Epitope-specific CD8 T cells were sorted using a dextramer loaded with the yellow fever NS4B epitope peptide, with anti-CD3 and anti-CD8 staining. TriZol was used to extract RNA from bulk PBMCs, CD4 and CD8 fractions, and dextramer-positive and dextramer-negative fractions. This clonotype was recorded a few times. At one of its ends the junction is not consistent with the germline gene, which may arise from a read error. TCR cDNA was synthesized by 5'RACE template switching, through which a universal primer site and unique molecular identifiers were introduced. Priming for cDNA synthesis came from both the TCR alpha and TCR beta constant segments. Two PCR steps were used to amplify libraries, with sample barcodes and sequencing adapters being added in the second step. Libraries were sequenced on Illumina HiSeq 2500 (2x100 bp) or NovaSeq (2x150 bp). For the original study's pipeline: MIGEC was used to demultiplex reads and collapse the reads into UMI consensus sequences, and MiXCR was used for V(D)J alignment. Using edgeR on replicate PBMC samples, clonotypes were called vaccine-responding if FDR was below 0.01 and the log2 fold change was above 5 up to day 15. CD4 or CD8 identity was assigned to each bulk clonotype according to whether the clonotype was present at higher abundance in the sequenced CD4 repertoire or the sequenced CD8 repertoire. A clonotype counted as NS4B-specific if enriched at least 10-fold in dextramer-positive versus dextramer-negative fractions, with CD4-biased clonotypes left out. TCRdb handled the public reads itself, with Q25 trimming in fastp and clone calling in MiXCR, and kept productive beta chains. Each entry merges the rows of one CDR3 protein and shows their most common DNA and genes. The V and J calls were determined by TCRdb, not by the authors. The sample table contains fewer than 100,000 distinct CDR3 sequences; only one count was recorded for under 9% of them. Of the sample, roughly 15% is held by the ten largest clones.

This sequence was found in a man between 18 and 29 years old who received the YFV17D yellow fever vaccine. Material: CD8+ T cells not binding an NS4B(214-222) dextramer, sorted from PBMCs, obtained less than 18 days after the first yellow fever vaccination. The sample's cell subset or site label, decoded: NS4B epitope dextramer-negative CD8 T cells. This chain is built from TRBV12-3 or TRBV12-4 and TRBJ2-3, with TRBD2 tentatively as D gene (6 bases match). The CDR3 corresponds to CASSFVVSRENF. The DNA is as follows: TGTGCCAGCAGTTTCGTGGTCTCCCGGGAGAATTTT.